These 20 T cell receptor beta chains were sequenced from one sample in a study of blood T cell repertoires in COVID-19. The assay was immunoSEQ multiplex PCR, and TCRdb's table has in-frame clones only and misses some. This repertoire shows about 160,000 clones, 80% to 90% found once; its top ten account for around 6.1%. Input material: peripheral blood. These TCRs come from a man older than 75 with acute or convalescent COVID-19.

The chain recombines TRBV5-6 with TRBJ1-5; D remains unclear. CDR1 is SGHDT and CDR2 is YYEEEE in the germline V gene. Trimming shortened V by 1 base and J by 5 bases, and 7 bases separated the two germline ends. CDR3 length: 13 residues. The CDR3: CASSLRGYQPQHF. In DNA form, the CDR3 reads TGTGCCAGCAGCTTGCGGGGATATCAGCCCCAGCATTTT.

This clone came up a few times. This chain connects TRBV3-1 (or the pseudogene TRBV3-2) to TRBJ1-1, with 8 bases that match TRBD1. With 4 bases clipped from V and 7 bases from J, the junction kept 5 bases outside the gene matches. CDR1 LGHDT and CDR2 YNNKEL come from the germline V gene (reference sequence). This CDR3 is 13 amino acids long. This CDR3 reads CASSLTGQGEAFF. CDR3 nucleotide sequence: TGTGCCAGCAGCCTTACCGGACAGGGTGAAGCTTTCTTT.

The rearrangement joins TRBV5-1 to TRBJ2-5; TRBD1 might be the D (6 bases). Trimming took off 2 bases at V and 2 bases at J, with 7 bases between the two ends. Germline lookup yields CDR1 SGHRS and CDR2 YFSETQ. The CDR3 loop spans 13 amino acids. The CDR3 DNA follows: TGCGCCAGCAGCTTCAGGGGTCAAGAGACCCAGTACTTC. Protein product: CASSFRGQETQYF.

The CDR3 DNA sequence: TGCGCCAGCAGCGTAGGAAGAGGGCAGGGGAATTCACCCCTCCACTTT. This encodes CASSVGRGQGNSPLHF. The chain carries TRBV5-1 and TRBJ1-6, with D tentatively TRBD1 (6 bases). V lost 4 bases and J 7 bases, leaving 18 bases between the germline ends. Germline V lookup: CDR1 SGHRS, CDR2 YFSETQ. The CDR3 extends over 16 amino acids.

The chain is built from TRBV7-9 and TRBJ1-5; 7 bases are a match to TRBD1. Germline trimming cut 3 bases from V and 3 bases from J; bases unmatched to any gene: 2. CDR1 is SEHNR and CDR2 is FQNEAQ in the germline V gene (reference sequence). This CDR3 comprises 14 residues. CDR3 in amino acids: CASSFGTDNQPQHF. CDR3 in DNA: TGTGCCAGCAGCTTCGGGACAGACAATCAGCCCCAGCATTTT.

The chain employs TRBV4-1 and TRBJ1-5; D gene ambiguous. V was shortened by 1 base and J by 7 bases, with 11 bases between the two germline ends. CDR3 size: 14 residues. Germline loops: CDR1 MGHRA, CDR2 YSYEKL. The CDR3 sequence is CASSQVPGGQPQHF. DNA of the CDR3: TGCGCCAGCAGCCAAGTACCGGGAGGGCAGCCCCAGCATTTT.

The chain links TRBV11-2 to TRBJ2-2; D might be TRBD2 (5 bases). The germline CDR1 and CDR2 sequences are SGHAT and FQNNGV. The CDR3 sequence is 17 residues long. V was shortened by 7 bases and J by 3 bases, with 21 bases between the two germline ends. CDR3 sequence: CASTASLAPRDTGELFF. CDR3 DNA: TGTGCCAGCACCGCATCCCTAGCCCCTCGGGACACCGGGGAGCTGTTTTTT. The full variable domain, completed using reference TRBV11-2 and TRBJ2-2, is EAGVAQSPRYKIIEKRQSVAFWCNPISGHATLYWYQQILGQGPKLLIQFQNNGVVDDSQLPKDRFSAERLKGVDSTLKIQPAKLEDSAVYLCASTASLAPRDTGELFFGEGSRLTVL.

Written as DNA, the CDR3 is TGTGCCAGTAGTGTTACCGGGACACCGAATGAAAAACTGTTTTTT. The encoded protein is CASSVTGTPNEKLFF. This sequence joins TRBV19 and TRBJ1-4; the D gene is possibly TRBD1 (6 bases). The CDR3 covers 15 residues. V was clipped by 5 bases and J by 5 bases, with 15 bases between them. Germline V gene sequence: CDR1 LNHDA, CDR2 SQIVND (reference sequence).

This clone was observed a handful of times. The V and J genes are TRBV10-3 and TRBJ2-1, with a possible D match to TRBD2 (5 bases). Germline V lookup: CDR1 ENHRY, CDR2 SYGVKD. Trimming removed 2 bases from V and 1 base from J, with 9 bases in between. CDR3 size: 15 residues. CDR3 amino acids: CAISERGASYNEQFF. The CDR3 bases are TGTGCCATCAGTGAGCGGGGAGCATCCTACAATGAGCAGTTCTTC.

This chain links TRBV5-1 with TRBJ2-1; D is unresolved. CDR3 length equals 12 residues. Germline V lookup: CDR1 SGHRS, CDR2 YFSETQ. V shed 4 bases and J shed 5 bases, with 7 bases lying between them. The CDR3 spells CASSPTNNEQFF. CDR3 DNA: TGCGCCAGCAGCCCTACTAACAATGAGCAGTTCTTC.

The V and J genes are TRBV23-1 and TRBJ2-5, with 7 bases lining up with TRBD1. TRBV23-1 is labeled an ORF, and its function is uncertain. V lost 3 bases and J lost 1; bases outside the gene matches: 5. CDR3 length: 15 amino acids. The CDR3 here is CASSHPQGVQETQYF. The CDR3 DNA sequence: TGCGCCAGCAGTCACCCGCAGGGGGTCCAAGAGACCCAGTACTTC.

J is TRBJ2-2 and V is TRBV12-3 or TRBV12-4, with a possible D match to TRBD2 (5 bases). There are 13 residues in the CDR3. V was cut by 11 bases and J by 6 bases, with 16 bases left in between. Here the CDR3 DNA reads TGTGCCTCGCGGGTCGGTAGGGCCGGGGAGCTGTTTTTT. Its protein is CASRVGRAGELFF.

The rearrangement links TRBV4-1 to TRBJ2-3; 12 positions agree with TRBD1. The CDR3 runs 16 residues. V shed 6 bases and J 3 bases; nucleotides not matched to a gene: 7. Germline loops: CDR1 MGHRA, CDR2 YSYEKL. The CDR3 DNA reads TGCGCCAGCAGTCCGGGACAGGGGGCTCTGACAGATACGCAGTATTTT. As protein: CASSPGQGALTDTQYF.

V is TRBV18 and J is TRBJ2-7, with 10 bases that match TRBD2. Germline V gene lookup returns CDR1 KGHSH and CDR2 LQKENI. There are 15 residues in the CDR3. V was clipped by 5 bases and J by 3 bases; unmatched bases: 7. Here the CDR3 reads CASSADLAGDYEQYF. The CDR3 DNA is TGTGCCAGCTCAGCCGATCTAGCGGGGGACTACGAGCAGTACTTC. Supplemented by reference TRBV18 and TRBJ2-7, the full variable domain reads NAGVMQNPRHLVRRRGQEARLRCSPMKGHSHVYWYRQLPEEGLKFMVYLQKENIIDESGMPKERFSAEFPKEGPSILRIQQVVRGDSAAYFCASSADLAGDYEQYFGPGTRLTVT.

This chain joins TRBV24-1 and TRBJ2-1; maybe TRBD2 (8 bases). Germline loops: CDR1 KGHDR, CDR2 SFDVKD. V was cut by 3 bases and J by 8 bases, with 28 bases left in between. The CDR3 is 19 amino acids. The CDR3 region is CATSDPGGAGQSLGDEQFF. DNA of the CDR3: TGTGCCACCAGTGATCCCGGGGGGGCGGGACAGAGTTTAGGGGATGAGCAGTTCTTC.

The chain links TRBV6-5 to TRBJ2-6; no firm D call. V lost 3 bases to trimming and J lost 0 bases, with 9 bases between them. CDR1 and CDR2 from the germline V gene are MNHEY and SVGAGI. The CDR3 totals 16 residues. The CDR3 region has the DNA TGTGCCAGCAGTTATGACATGAGCTCTGGGGCCAACGTCCTGACTTTC. Amino acid sequence: CASSYDMSSGANVLTF.

The rearrangement uses TRBV29-1 and TRBJ2-7, with a weak D call TRBD1 (5 bases). V was cut by 2 bases and J by 5 bases, with 10 bases left in between. Germline CDR1 and CDR2: SQVTM and ANQGSEA. CDR3 length: 12 amino acids. The CDR3, as DNA: TGCAGCGTTGAACAGGGTCCCAACGAGCAGTACTTC. Residues: CSVEQGPNEQYF.

The table lists this clone with a count of one. V and J are TRBV3-1 (or the pseudogene TRBV3-2) and TRBJ2-1; the D is unclear. The CDR3 runs to 12 residues. Between the trimmed V and J ends, which lost 1 base and 9 bases, there was a span of 7 bases. CDR1 and CDR2 from the germline V gene are LGHDT and YNNKEL (reference sequence). The CDR3 DNA reads as TGTGCCAGCAGCCAAGCCCCTAGTGAGCAGTTCTTC. Amino acid sequence: CASSQAPSEQFF.

The V call is TRBV20-1, the J call TRBJ2-3, with D possibly matching TRBD2 (6 bases). The CDR3 consists of 13 residues. Looked up from germline, CDR1 is DFQATT and CDR2 is SNEGSKA (reference sequence). V shed 6 bases and J shed 2 bases, with 12 bases lying between them. The CDR3 loop is CSASGTFTDTQYF. In nucleotides, the CDR3 is TGCAGTGCCAGTGGGACTTTCACAGATACGCAGTATTTT.

The table lists this clone with a few counts. The V call is TRBV9, the J call TRBJ1-6; D call uncertain. The CDR3 runs 16 residues. Trimming stripped 0 bases from V and 1 base from J, with 8 bases between. Germline V gene data show CDR1 as SGDLS and CDR2 as YYNGEE. The CDR3 loop is CASSVDEGSYNSPLHF. The CDR3 nucleotides read TGTGCCAGCAGCGTAGACGAGGGTTCCTATAATTCACCCCTCCACTTT.